The source of this TCR beta chain is a study of blood T cell repertoires in COVID-19. Whole-study context: Nucleic acid was either cDNA or gDNA, and it came from T cells, B-cell-depleted T cells, or PBMCs.

Trimming pared 4 bases from V and 2 bases from J, leaving 12 bases between. Looked up from germline, CDR1 is SGHNT and CDR2 is YYREEE (reference sequence). There are 14 residues in the CDR3. The repertoire was sequenced with immunoSEQ multiplex PCR; TCRdb's copy has only in-frame clones and lacks some. The table lists 200,000 to 250,000 clones, nearly 95% of them singletons, with approximately 0.8% in the top ten. This chain connects TRBV5-4 to TRBJ1-2; D remains ambiguous. Specimen: peripheral blood. This clonotype was sampled from a man under 40 with COVID-19, enrolled during active disease. In nucleotides, the CDR3 is TGTGCCAGCAGCACCGCTACCGCCAACTATGGCTACACCTTC. It translates to CASSTATANYGYTF.